This note documents a single TCR beta chain sequence. Its target is not known. Blood was collected once per donor into heparin, averaging around 0.11 L. Sequenced material consisted of expressed TCRB transcripts (all of the isolated RNA was reverse transcribed). Generated by immunoSEQ multiplex PCR, the TCRdb table keeps only in-frame clones and is missing some. The table includes 600,000 to 700,000 clones, under 15% detected once. The sample originates from a study of beta chain features in type 1 diabetes. Study results and caveats: Sequencing the cDNA could make cells with high TCR expression show up more than they should. Patients with Type 1 diabetes showed moderately but significantly shorter TCRB CDR3s in all four CD4+ subsets. PCR, the amplification step, might favor shorter templates, equally in patients and controls.

The sample comprised naive CD4+ T cells from blood. The TCR was taken from a man in his thirties or forties with type 1 diabetes.

Here the CDR3 DNA reads TGTGCCAGCAGCGTGATGGGACAGAACACCGGGGAGCTGTTTTTT. Its translation: CASSVMGQNTGELFF. The chain has TRBV9 and TRBJ2-2; D might be TRBD1 (6 bases). Trimming removed 2 bases from V and 1 base from J, with 9 bases in between. The CDR3 loop spans 15 amino acids. CDR1 and CDR2 from the germline V gene are SGDLS and YYNGEE.